The present TCR beta chain was sequenced within a study of CD8 T cells in ankylosing spondylitis. Each CDR3 protein gets one entry after TCRdb re-called the 5' RACE reads with MiXCR. The repertoire holds approximately 150,000 distinct CDR3 sequences, with under 45% as singletons. Germline CDR1 and CDR2: KGHSH and LQKENI. The V end lost 2 bases, the J end lost 5 bases, and 18 bases lay between the germline ends. This CDR3 is 16 amino acids long. Material for sequencing was synovial fluid, either unsorted or a sorted T cell fraction (not recorded which). This chain uses TRBV18 with TRBJ1-2; no clear D gene. This sequence originates from a male donor with ankylosing spondylitis. The DNA for the CDR3 is TGTGCCAGCTCACCATCACTGAGCCCGGCGGTTTATGGCTACACCTTC. Its protein product is CASSPSLSPAVYGYTF.